This is a list of T cell receptor beta chains from one sample in a study of blood T cell repertoires in COVID-19. The assay was immunoSEQ multiplex PCR, and TCRdb's table has in-frame clones only and misses some. The top ten clones hold approximately 9% of a sample with 150,000 to 200,000 clones, just over 85% of them seen once. The specimen was PBMCs or T cells enriched from blood (not recorded which). The source is a woman younger than 35 who had recovered from COVID-19. Both conserved end residues are part of each CDR3. Fields, in order: D gene, clone size, J gene, V gene, CDR3 DNA, CDR3 protein. A D gene is named only where the DNA matches it firmly. Clone size, where shown, is once, few, many, or a class for clones that have expanded.

d_call: NA; clone_size: NA; j_call: TRBJ1-1; v_call: TRBV10-2; cdr3_nt: TGCGCCAGCACTTTGATGTCAGGGGCTACTGAAGCTTTCTTT; cdr3_aa: CASTLMSGATEAFF
d_call: NA; clone_size: NA; j_call: TRBJ2-4; v_call: TRBV21-1; cdr3_nt: TGTGCCAGCAGCAAAGCGCTTTCACTACGCAAAAACATTCAGTACTTC; cdr3_aa: CASSKALSLRKNIQYF
d_call: TRBD1; clone_size: NA; j_call: TRBJ1-2; v_call: TRBV19; cdr3_nt: TGTGCCAGTAGTGGGGCGACAGGGCTAGGAGGCTACACCTTC; cdr3_aa: CASSGATGLGGYTF
d_call: TRBD1; clone_size: few; j_call: TRBJ1-2; v_call: TRBV7-9; cdr3_nt: TGTGCCAGCAGCTTAGGTCGACAGGGTAACGGCTACACCTTC; cdr3_aa: CASSLGRQGNGYTF
d_call: TRBD1; clone_size: NA; j_call: TRBJ2-2; v_call: TRBV5-1; cdr3_nt: TGCGCCAGCAGCCATCGACAGGGCGACACCGGGGAGCTGTTTTTT; cdr3_aa: CASSHRQGDTGELFF
d_call: NA; clone_size: few; j_call: TRBJ2-2; v_call: TRBV30; cdr3_nt: TGTGCCTGGAGTGTTTGGGCTAACACCGGGGAGCTGTTTTTT; cdr3_aa: CAWSVWANTGELFF
d_call: NA; clone_size: NA; j_call: TRBJ1-5; v_call: TRBV9; cdr3_nt: TGTGCCAGCAGCCCCACAGGTGGTTACAATCAGCCCCAGCATTTT; cdr3_aa: CASSPTGGYNQPQHF
d_call: NA; clone_size: NA; j_call: TRBJ1-1; v_call: TRBV20-1; cdr3_nt: TGCAGTGCTAGAGTACAGGGCGGAGCTTTCTTT; cdr3_aa: CSARVQGGAFF
d_call: TRBD1; clone_size: NA; j_call: TRBJ2-3; v_call: TRBV10-3; cdr3_nt: TGTGCCATCAGCAGGGGACAGGGGACAGATACGCAGTATTTT; cdr3_aa: CAISRGQGTDTQYF
d_call: NA; clone_size: NA; j_call: TRBJ1-4; v_call: TRBV6-5; cdr3_nt: TGTGCCAGCAGTTACTCGCCGGGAGCTAATGAAAAACTGTTTTTT; cdr3_aa: CASSYSPGANEKLFF
d_call: NA; clone_size: NA; j_call: TRBJ2-1; v_call: TRBV18; cdr3_nt: TGTGCCAGCTCCCACCTAAGCGATGAGCAGTTCTTC; cdr3_aa: CASSHLSDEQFF
d_call: NA; clone_size: NA; j_call: TRBJ2-2; v_call: TRBV27; cdr3_nt: TGTGCCAGCAGTTTAAGGCGGACAGTAAACACCGGGGAGCTGTTTTTT; cdr3_aa: CASSLRRTVNTGELFF
d_call: TRBD1; clone_size: NA; j_call: TRBJ1-3; v_call: TRBV30; cdr3_nt: TGTGCCTGGATTCAGGGGGCTGGAAACACCATATATTTT; cdr3_aa: CAWIQGAGNTIYF
d_call: TRBD2; clone_size: NA; j_call: TRBJ2-3; v_call: TRBV7-9; cdr3_nt: TGTGCCAGCAGCTGGGAATCCGGGGGGGGCTTGGATACGCAGTATTTT; cdr3_aa: CASSWESGGGLDTQYF
d_call: NA; clone_size: once; j_call: TRBJ2-7; v_call: TRBV7-3; cdr3_nt: TGTGCCAGCAGCTTAAGGCCGAGGGATGAGCAGTACTTC; cdr3_aa: CASSLRPRDEQYF
d_call: NA; clone_size: NA; j_call: TRBJ1-1; v_call: TRBV5-1; cdr3_nt: TGCGCCAGCAGCTTGGCGGTGAACACTGAAGCTTTCTTT; cdr3_aa: CASSLAVNTEAFF
d_call: NA; clone_size: NA; j_call: TRBJ1-2; v_call: TRBV24-1; cdr3_nt: TGTGCCACCAGTGCGTCAGGGTCCTATGGCTACACCTTC; cdr3_aa: CATSASGSYGYTF
d_call: NA; clone_size: NA; j_call: TRBJ2-1; v_call: TRBV19; cdr3_nt: TGTGCCAGTACTCCGCAGGTGACCTACAATGAGCAGTTCTTC; cdr3_aa: CASTPQVTYNEQFF
d_call: TRBD1; clone_size: NA; j_call: TRBJ2-1; v_call: TRBV28; cdr3_nt: TGTGCCAGCAGTCCGGACAGGGTGGGTGAGCAGTTCTTC; cdr3_aa: CASSPDRVGEQFF
d_call: NA; clone_size: NA; j_call: TRBJ1-2; v_call: TRBV28; cdr3_nt: TGTGCCAGCAGTTTATTTCGGGGGAACTATGGCTACACCTTC; cdr3_aa: CASSLFRGNYGYTF
d_call: TRBD1; clone_size: NA; j_call: TRBJ2-7; v_call: TRBV6-5; cdr3_nt: TGTGCCAGCAGTTGGGGGACAGCCTACGAGCAGTACTTC; cdr3_aa: CASSWGTAYEQYF
d_call: NA; clone_size: many; j_call: TRBJ2-7; v_call: TRBV28; cdr3_nt: TGTGCCAGCAGCGATACCTCCTCAGCGGGCTACGAGCAGTACTTC; cdr3_aa: CASSDTSSAGYEQYF
d_call: TRBD2; clone_size: few; j_call: TRBJ2-7; v_call: TRBV27; cdr3_nt: TGTGCCAGCAGGGACCGAGCGGGGGGGCGCTACGAGCAGTACTTC; cdr3_aa: CASRDRAGGRYEQYF
d_call: TRBD1; clone_size: few; j_call: TRBJ2-7; v_call: TRBV10-1; cdr3_nt: TGCGCCAGCAGTTATCAGGGGGCGCGGGAGCAGTACTTC; cdr3_aa: CASSYQGAREQYF
d_call: NA; clone_size: NA; j_call: TRBJ2-7; v_call: TRBV2; cdr3_nt: TGTGCCAGCAGTGATGGGGTAGCGGACTACGAGCAGTACTTC; cdr3_aa: CASSDGVADYEQYF
d_call: TRBD1; clone_size: NA; j_call: TRBJ2-3; v_call: TRBV6-5; cdr3_nt: TGTGCCAGCAGTTACTCGGGAGGGACAGGGACAGATACGCAGTATTTT; cdr3_aa: CASSYSGGTGTDTQYF
d_call: TRBD1; clone_size: NA; j_call: TRBJ1-1; v_call: TRBV5-4; cdr3_nt: TGTGCCAGCAGCGGGGACAGGGCAGCTGAAGCTTTCTTT; cdr3_aa: CASSGDRAAEAFF
d_call: NA; clone_size: NA; j_call: TRBJ2-3; v_call: TRBV2; cdr3_nt: TGTGCCAGCAGTGAGTCGAGCGGGACAGATACGCAGTATTTT; cdr3_aa: CASSESSGTDTQYF
d_call: NA; clone_size: NA; j_call: TRBJ1-5; v_call: TRBV25-1; cdr3_nt: TGTGCTGGGGGGGCTAGCAATCAGCCCCAGCATTTT; cdr3_aa: CAGGASNQPQHF
d_call: NA; clone_size: NA; j_call: TRBJ1-1; v_call: TRBV20-1; cdr3_nt: TGCAGTGCTCTAGAATATGAAGCTTTCTTT; cdr3_aa: CSALEYEAFF
d_call: TRBD1; clone_size: once; j_call: TRBJ1-2; v_call: TRBV6-5; cdr3_nt: TGTGCCAGCAGGGAGGGACAGGGCTATTTCTATGGCTACACCTTC; cdr3_aa: CASREGQGYFYGYTF
d_call: TRBD1; clone_size: NA; j_call: TRBJ2-5; v_call: TRBV18; cdr3_nt: TGTGCCAGCTCACCAAAGCTCTTAACAGGGGGCGTAGAGACCCAGTACTTC; cdr3_aa: CASSPKLLTGGVETQYF
d_call: NA; clone_size: once; j_call: TRBJ2-7; v_call: TRBV7-2; cdr3_nt: TGTGCCAGCAGCCCCGCAGGGTTAGGATACGAGCAGTACTTC; cdr3_aa: CASSPAGLGYEQYF
d_call: NA; clone_size: NA; j_call: TRBJ1-1; v_call: TRBV11-2; cdr3_nt: TGTGCCAGCAGCTTGAGCGAGGAAGCTTTCTTT; cdr3_aa: CASSLSEEAFF
d_call: TRBD2; clone_size: NA; j_call: TRBJ2-5; v_call: TRBV30; cdr3_nt: TGTGCCTGGAGTGGCGGGGGGAACCAAGAGACCCAGTACTTC; cdr3_aa: CAWSGGGNQETQYF
d_call: NA; clone_size: NA; j_call: TRBJ2-7; v_call: TRBV7-9; cdr3_nt: TGTGCCAGCAGCATTAGCTACGAGCAGTACTTC; cdr3_aa: CASSISYEQYF
d_call: NA; clone_size: NA; j_call: TRBJ2-1; v_call: TRBV10-3; cdr3_nt: TGTGCCATCAGTCAACTAACGCGATTCTCCTACAATGAGCAGTTCTTC; cdr3_aa: CAISQLTRFSYNEQFF
d_call: NA; clone_size: once; j_call: TRBJ2-3; v_call: TRBV29-1; cdr3_nt: TGCAGCGTCACAGACCCGGGGACAGATACGCAGTATTTT; cdr3_aa: CSVTDPGTDTQYF
d_call: NA; clone_size: NA; j_call: TRBJ2-1; v_call: TRBV7-9; cdr3_nt: TGTGCCAGCACAGGGGCCGGTGAGCAGTTCTTC; cdr3_aa: CASTGAGEQFF
d_call: TRBD2; clone_size: once; j_call: TRBJ2-1; v_call: TRBV10-3; cdr3_nt: TGTGCCATCAGTGATTTAACTAGCGGGATCAATGAGCAGTTCTTC; cdr3_aa: CAISDLTSGINEQFF
d_call: NA; clone_size: NA; j_call: TRBJ1-2; v_call: TRBV10-1; cdr3_nt: TGCGCCAGCAGCCCAGGCGACTATGGCTACACCTTC; cdr3_aa: CASSPGDYGYTF
d_call: TRBD2; clone_size: NA; j_call: TRBJ2-1; v_call: TRBV27; cdr3_nt: TGTGCCAGCAAACTAGCGTCGACCTACAATGAGCAGTTCTTC; cdr3_aa: CASKLASTYNEQFF
d_call: TRBD2; clone_size: NA; j_call: TRBJ2-1; v_call: TRBV2; cdr3_nt: TGTGCCAGCAGTGGGCAACGACTAGCGGTTACCTACAATGAGCAGTTCTTC; cdr3_aa: CASSGQRLAVTYNEQFF
d_call: NA; clone_size: NA; j_call: TRBJ2-1; v_call: TRBV7-8; cdr3_nt: TGTGCCAGCAGCTTTAGCACCAATGAGCAGTTCTTC; cdr3_aa: CASSFSTNEQFF
d_call: NA; clone_size: NA; j_call: TRBJ2-5; v_call: TRBV2; cdr3_nt: TGTGCCAGCAGTGTAAACAGGGCGGAGACCCAGTACTTC; cdr3_aa: CASSVNRAETQYF
d_call: TRBD1; clone_size: NA; j_call: TRBJ1-4; v_call: TRBV2; cdr3_nt: TGTGCCAGCAGTGAATACAGGGGGAAAACTAATGAAAAACTGTTTTTT; cdr3_aa: CASSEYRGKTNEKLFF
d_call: NA; clone_size: NA; j_call: TRBJ1-3; v_call: TRBV7-9; cdr3_nt: TGTGCCAGCAGCTTAGCGTCCAGGTTCTCTGGAAACACCATATATTTT; cdr3_aa: CASSLASRFSGNTIYF
d_call: NA; clone_size: NA; j_call: TRBJ1-1; v_call: TRBV19; cdr3_nt: TGTGCCACATTAATCGGTGGAGCTGAAGCTTTCTTT; cdr3_aa: CATLIGGAEAFF
d_call: NA; clone_size: NA; j_call: TRBJ2-1; v_call: TRBV5-8; cdr3_nt: TGTGCTCACAGCTTGGGCCAGGGGGGCTACAATGAGCAGTTCTTC; cdr3_aa: CAHSLGQGGYNEQFF
d_call: NA; clone_size: NA; j_call: TRBJ1-2; v_call: TRBV21-1; cdr3_nt: TGTGCCAGCTTCGAGCGCTTGACAGGGAGGAGCTACACCTTC; cdr3_aa: CASFERLTGRSYTF
d_call: NA; clone_size: NA; j_call: TRBJ1-1; v_call: TRBV6-5; cdr3_nt: TGTGCCAGCACCCCAACAGAGAACACTGAAGCTTTCTTT; cdr3_aa: CASTPTENTEAFF
d_call: NA; clone_size: NA; j_call: TRBJ1-5; v_call: TRBV27; cdr3_nt: TGTGCCAGCAGAGACGACTGGCAGACGCCCCAGCATTTT; cdr3_aa: CASRDDWQTPQHF
d_call: TRBD1; clone_size: NA; j_call: TRBJ2-5; v_call: TRBV24-1; cdr3_nt: TGTGCCACCAGTGGATTCTCGGGACAGGGGCTCCAAGAGACCCAGTACTTC; cdr3_aa: CATSGFSGQGLQETQYF
d_call: TRBD1; clone_size: NA; j_call: TRBJ1-5; v_call: TRBV19; cdr3_nt: TGTGCCAGTGGGGGACAGGGGCACAATCAGCCCCAGCATTTT; cdr3_aa: CASGGQGHNQPQHF
d_call: TRBD2; clone_size: NA; j_call: TRBJ2-1; v_call: TRBV7-2; cdr3_nt: TGTGCCAGCACCCGGACGGGACTAGCAGGTGAGCAGTTCTTC; cdr3_aa: CASTRTGLAGEQFF